The 20 T cell receptor beta chains listed next were all sequenced from one sample in a study of early T cells in non-severe SARS-CoV-2 infection listed by TCRdb under 2021. Library preparation used 5' RACE. The run used a NextSeq 500. The raw public data were reprocessed by TCRdb itself: fastp quality trimming at Q25, MiXCR clonotype calling, in-frame beta chains only. Rows with a matching CDR3 protein are joined into one entry that keeps the most common DNA and genes. The sample table shows 40,000 to 60,000 distinct CDR3 sequences, and under 7% are seen once. 2.8% of the sample comes from the top ten. The material was whole blood, obtained at baseline. The receptors come from an adult who was a healthcare worker with PCR-confirmed SARS-CoV-2 infection or an uninfected control (not recorded which).

This clonotype was seen ten or more times. V usage is TRBV11-3 and J usage is TRBJ2-2; D gene ambiguous. V lost 1 base and J lost 4, with 10 bases in between. The CDR3 length is 15 residues. Germline values: CDR1 SGHNT, CDR2 YENEEA. This CDR3 reads CASSLGGPLTGELFF. As DNA, the CDR3 is TGTGCCAGCAGCTTAGGTGGGCCGCTCACCGGGGAGCTGTTTTTT.

In its sample, this clonotype was seen a few times. CDR3 in amino acids: CSARESGGAGSQPQHF. The CDR3 DNA follows: TGCAGTGCTAGAGAGAGCGGGGGAGCTGGCAGTCAGCCCCAGCATTTT. The chain links TRBV20-1 to TRBJ1-5; tentative D call: TRBD1 (5 bases). This CDR3 is built from 16 residues. Trimming left V 0 bases short and J 6 bases short, with 18 bases between. Germline V gene sequence: CDR1 DFQATT, CDR2 SNEGSKA (reference sequence).

The chain carries TRBV7-3 and TRBJ1-1; D unclear. This CDR3 is built from 16 residues. Per germline, CDR1 SGHTA and CDR2 FQGTGA. Trimming removed 5 bases at V and 0 bases at J, with 16 bases between. CDR3 residues: CASSLVGIELNTEAFF. In DNA, the CDR3 is TGTGCCAGCAGCCTGGTTGGGATCGAGCTGAACACTGAAGCTTTCTTT.

This clonotype was counted at least ten times. This chain links TRBV25-1 with TRBJ2-3; TRBD2 matches at 12 bases. V dropped 4 bases and J dropped 4; count of bases not matched to a gene: 6. Per germline, CDR1 MGHDK and CDR2 SYGVNS. This CDR3 is 16 amino acids long. CDR3 sequence reads: CASSGTSGGNPDTQYF. CDR3 in DNA: TGTGCCAGCAGTGGAACTAGCGGGGGGAACCCAGATACGCAGTATTTT.

This clonotype was observed many times. The rearrangement joins TRBV19 to TRBJ1-5; no reliable D call. CDR1 is LNHDA and CDR2 is SQIVND in the germline V gene (reference sequence). The ends were cut back, 10 bases at V and 2 bases at J, with 15 bases in the middle. The length of the CDR3 is 14 residues. The CDR3 here is CATAEGRGNQPQHF. In DNA, the CDR3 is TGTGCCACCGCTGAAGGGAGAGGCAATCAGCCCCAGCATTTT.

This clonotype was found many times. The gene calls are TRBV27 and TRBJ2-7, with D maybe TRBD1 (5 bases). The germline gives CDR1 MNHEY, CDR2 SMNVEV (reference sequence). The CDR3 sequence is 14 residues long. The V and J ends lost 8 bases and 2 bases respectively, with 16 bases between them. CDR3 DNA: TGTGCCAGCGTAGCAGATGGGGCTCCCTACGAGCAGTACTTC. Its translation is CASVADGAPYEQYF.

This clonotype turned up a few times. V usage is TRBV7-6 and J usage is TRBJ2-1; D is unresolved. The germline CDR1 and CDR2 sequences are SGHVS and FNYEAQ. Trimming pared 3 bases from V and 4 bases from J, leaving 7 bases between. The CDR3 is 13 residues long. In nucleotides, the CDR3 is TGTGCCAGCAGCTTCCAGTCTTACAATGAGCAGTTCTTC. Translating it yields CASSFQSYNEQFF.

By sample fraction, this clonotype is medium-sized. The chain carries TRBV10-1 and TRBJ2-2; perhaps TRBD1 as D (5 bases). There are 13 residues in the CDR3. The V end was cut by 3 bases, the J end by 3 bases, with 5 bases between. Per germline, CDR1 WNHNN and CDR2 SYGVQD (reference sequence). For the CDR3, the DNA is TGCGCCAGCAGTGACAGGGACACCGGGGAGCTGTTTTTT. The encoded protein is CASSDRDTGELFF.

This clonotype was counted between two and nine times. The chain has TRBV11-2 and TRBJ1-1, with 7 bases that match TRBD1. With 3 bases clipped from V and 7 bases from J, the junction kept 11 bases outside the gene matches. CDR3 length: 15 amino acids. Germline lookup yields CDR1 SGHAT and CDR2 FQNNGV. CDR3 amino acids: CASSFLPQGQHEAFF. In nucleotides, the CDR3 is TGTGCCAGCAGCTTCCTGCCCCAGGGACAGCATGAAGCTTTCTTT. Based on the CDR3 plus reference TRBV11-2 and TRBJ1-1, the full variable domain is EAGVAQSPRYKIIEKRQSVAFWCNPISGHATLYWYQQILGQGPKLLIQFQNNGVVDDSQLPKDRFSAERLKGVDSTLKIQPAKLEDSAVYLCASSFLPQGQHEAFFGQGTRLTVV.

This clonotype has a handful of counts. In nucleotides, the CDR3 is TGTGCCAGCTCACCAGACCTACTAGCGGGGGGCACAGATACGCAGTATTTT. It translates to CASSPDLLAGGTDTQYF. This chain connects TRBV18 to TRBJ2-3; 11 bases are shared with TRBD2. Germline CDR1 KGHSH, CDR2 LQKENI. The CDR3 spans 17 residues. Trimming at V came to 2 bases and at J to 1 base, leaving 5 bases not matched to a gene.

In its sample, this clonotype was seen many times. The chain has TRBV7-3 and TRBJ2-7; 8 nucleotides line up with TRBD1. The V segment lost 3 bases and the J segment 7 bases; nucleotides outside the gene matches: 5. CDR1 is SGHTA and CDR2 is FQGTGA in the germline V gene. This CDR3 comprises 13 residues. Written as DNA, the CDR3 is TGTGCCAGCAGCTTTTCAGGACAGGGAGAGCAGTACTTC. It yields the protein CASSFSGQGEQYF.

Regarding this clonotype: Being one base from a much bigger clone, this may be a read error. The chain recombines TRBV11-3 with TRBJ2-5; D is possibly TRBD2 (5 bases). Per the germline V gene, CDR1 is SGHNT and CDR2 is YENEEA. The CDR3 is 15 amino acids. In DNA form, the CDR3 reads TGTTCCAGCAGCACGCCCGAGGGAAACCAAGAGACCCAGTACTTC. Translation gives CSSSTPEGNQETQYF. Full variable domain (outside the CDR3, taken from reference TRBV11-3 and TRBJ2-5): EAGVVQSPRYKIIEKKQPVAFWCNPISGHNTLYWYLQNLGQGPELLIRYENEEAVDDSQLPKDRFSAERLKGVDSTLKIQPAELGDSAVYLCSSSTPEGNQETQYFGPGTRLLVL.

This clonotype was seen repeatedly, ten times or more. The CDR3 region is CSAAEQLSNYGYTF. The CDR3 DNA reads TGCAGCGCGGCCGAGCAGCTCTCAAACTATGGCTACACCTTC. The chain uses TRBV29-1 and TRBJ1-2; D gene ambiguous. Per the germline V gene, CDR1 is SQVTM and CDR2 is ANQGSEA. Trimming shortened V by 7 bases and J by 2 bases, and 17 bases separated the two germline ends. The CDR3 totals 14 residues.

This clonotype has only a few counts. This rearrangement joins TRBV13 to TRBJ1-4; D is perhaps TRBD1 (5 bases). The length of the CDR3 is 15 residues. From germline, CDR1 is PRHDT and CDR2 FYEKMQ (reference sequence). V shed 3 bases and J shed 4 bases, with 12 bases lying between them. CDR3 sequence (DNA): TGTGCCAGCAGCTTGGGGCCAAGGATTAATGAAAAACTGTTTTTT. Amino acid sequence: CASSLGPRINEKLFF. Together with reference TRBV13 and TRBJ1-4, the CDR3 gives the full variable domain: AAGVIQSPRHLIKEKRETATLKCYPIPRHDTVYWYQQGPGQDPQFLISFYEKMQSDKGSIPDRFSAQQFSDYHSELNMSSLELGDSALYFCASSLGPRINEKLFFGSGTQLSVL.

This chain uses TRBV7-9 with TRBJ1-4, with D possibly matching TRBD1 (5 bases). V was shortened by 4 bases and J by 2 bases, with 14 bases between the two germline ends. CDR3 length: 16 residues. The germline V gene has CDR1 SEHNR and CDR2 FQNEAQ (reference sequence). The DNA for the CDR3 is TGTGCCAGCAGCTCGTCCGGGGGGTCCACTAATGAAAAACTGTTTTTT. Encoded protein: CASSSSGGSTNEKLFF. The entire variable domain, with the rest obtained from reference TRBV7-9 and TRBJ1-4, is as follows: DTGVSQNPRHKITKRGQNVTFRCDPISEHNRLYWYRQTLGQGPEFLTYFQNEAQLEKSRLLSDRFSAERPKGSFSTLEIQRTEQGDSAMYLCASSSSGGSTNEKLFFGSGTQLSVL.

The chain employs TRBV5-4 and TRBJ1-5; D may be TRBD1 (5 bases). The CDR3 is 15 residues long. V gave up 1 base and J gave up 2 bases, with 10 bases separating them. Germline lookup yields CDR1 SGHNT and CDR2 YYREEE (reference sequence). The CDR3 coding sequence is TGTGCCAGCAGCTTGCAGGGCCCAGGCAATCAGCCCCAGCATTTT. This gives the protein CASSLQGPGNQPQHF.

This clonotype is medium-sized in the sample. The V call is TRBV11-2, the J call TRBJ2-1; 12 positions match TRBD2. Looked up from germline, CDR1 is SGHAT and CDR2 is FQNNGV. V shed 5 bases and J 12 bases; nucleotides not matched to a gene: 11. The CDR3 runs 15 residues. The chain's CDR3 is CASSGWTSGVSRQFF. The DNA of the CDR3 is TGTGCCAGCAGCGGATGGACTAGCGGGGTCAGTCGGCAGTTCTTC.

This clonotype was recorded at least ten times. This rearrangement joins TRBV29-1 to TRBJ2-7; D is perhaps TRBD1 or TRBD2 (5 bases each). Between the trimmed V and J ends, which lost 4 bases and 6 bases, there was a span of 13 bases. CDR3 length equals 12 residues. CDR1 is SQVTM and CDR2 is ANQGSEA in the germline V gene. The CDR3 region has the DNA TGCAGCGTTGGAGGGGTACCCCCCGAGCAGTACTTC. Residues: CSVGGVPPEQYF.

This clonotype turned up a few times. The CDR3 region is CASSLDLTGRNTGELFF. The CDR3 nucleotides read TGTGCCAGCAGCTTAGATTTAACAGGGAGGAACACCGGGGAGCTGTTTTTT. The gene calls are TRBV11-2 and TRBJ2-2, with D perhaps TRBD1 (6 bases). Germline loops: CDR1 SGHAT, CDR2 FQNNGV. The CDR3 has 17 amino acids. V dropped 0 bases and J dropped 1 base, with 12 bases sitting between them. The variable domain in full, with the rest retrieved from reference TRBV11-2 and TRBJ2-2, is EAGVAQSPRYKIIEKRQSVAFWCNPISGHATLYWYQQILGQGPKLLIQFQNNGVVDDSQLPKDRFSAERLKGVDSTLKIQPAKLEDSAVYLCASSLDLTGRNTGELFFGEGSRLTVL.

This clonotype has a handful of counts. V usage is TRBV7-9 and J usage is TRBJ1-1; the D is unclear. Between the trimmed V and J ends, which lost 9 bases and 1 base, there was a span of 9 bases. Germline CDR1 is SEHNR and CDR2 is FQNEAQ (reference sequence). CDR3 size: 12 residues. The CDR3, as DNA: TGTGCCAGTTCCCCGGCGAACACTGAAGCTTTCTTT. As protein: CASSPANTEAFF.